What follows are 4 T cell receptor beta chains derived from one specimen sequenced in a study of OX40 agonist ivuxolimab in advanced cancers. The table came from immunoSEQ multiplex PCR; TCRdb's copy has only in-frame clones and leaves some out. Among 72,000 or so clones, around 86% were seen once, and the ten largest hold roughly 0.26%. The material sequenced was CD4+ or CD8+ T cells sorted from blood, taken in a trial of the OX40 agonist ivuxolimab. The receptor set was obtained from an adult with an advanced solid tumor such as melanoma, head and neck, liver or kidney cancer.

V gene TRBV2 combines with J gene TRBJ2-2; the D call may be TRBD1 or TRBD2 (6 bases each). Germline V lookup: CDR1 SNHLY, CDR2 FYNNEI. CDR3 length equals 15 residues. V was shortened by 3 bases and J by 5 bases, with 13 bases between the two germline ends. CDR3 DNA: TGTGCCAGCAGTGAGAGGGGGGCCCCGACCGGGGAGCTGTTTTTT. Its protein product is CASSERGAPTGELFF.

This sequence joins TRBV6-1 and TRBJ1-3; 7 nucleotides match TRBD1. Germline trimming cut 7 bases from V and 5 bases from J; bases unmatched to any gene: 8. The CDR3 is 14 residues long. Germline V gene data show CDR1 as MNHNS and CDR2 as SASEGT. The CDR3 is CASTGGTERNTIYF. For the CDR3, the DNA is TGTGCCAGCACTGGGGGGACAGAGAGAAACACCATATATTTT.

CDR3: CATSRDRGYEQYF. The CDR3 DNA follows: TGTGCCACTTCCCGGGACAGGGGCTACGAGCAGTACTTC. The chain carries TRBV2 and TRBJ2-7, with 10 bases lining up with TRBD1. CDR3 size: 13 residues. The ends lost 10 bases at V and 3 bases at J; junction bases unmatched: 6. Germline V gene sequence: CDR1 SNHLY, CDR2 FYNNEI.

The chain carries TRBV11-3 and TRBJ2-1; no definite D call. Looked up from germline, CDR1 is SGHNT and CDR2 is YENEEA. The CDR3 is made up of 13 amino acids. Between the trimmed V and J ends, which lost 7 bases and 3 bases, there was a span of 10 bases. CDR3 sequence: CASTSIGYNEQFF. Here the CDR3 DNA reads TGTGCCAGCACTTCGATAGGCTACAATGAGCAGTTCTTC. The full variable domain, with the rest looked up from reference TRBV11-3 and TRBJ2-1, is EAGVVQSPRYKIIEKKQPVAFWCNPISGHNTLYWYLQNLGQGPELLIRYENEEAVDDSQLPKDRFSAERLKGVDSTLKIQPAELGDSAVYLCASTSIGYNEQFFGPGTRLTVL.